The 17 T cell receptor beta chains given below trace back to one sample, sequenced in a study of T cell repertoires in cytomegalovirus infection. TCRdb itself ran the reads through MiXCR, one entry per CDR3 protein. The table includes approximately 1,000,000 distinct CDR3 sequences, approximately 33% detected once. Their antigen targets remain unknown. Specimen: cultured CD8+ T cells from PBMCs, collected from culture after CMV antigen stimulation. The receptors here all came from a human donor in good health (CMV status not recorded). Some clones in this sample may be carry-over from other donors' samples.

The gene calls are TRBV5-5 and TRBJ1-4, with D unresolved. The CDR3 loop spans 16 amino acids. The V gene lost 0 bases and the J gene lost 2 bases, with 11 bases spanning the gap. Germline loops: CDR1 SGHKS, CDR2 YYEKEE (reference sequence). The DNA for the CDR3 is TGTGCCAGCAGCTTGGGGGCGTTCATCACTAATGAAAAACTGTTTTTT. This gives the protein CASSLGAFITNEKLFF.

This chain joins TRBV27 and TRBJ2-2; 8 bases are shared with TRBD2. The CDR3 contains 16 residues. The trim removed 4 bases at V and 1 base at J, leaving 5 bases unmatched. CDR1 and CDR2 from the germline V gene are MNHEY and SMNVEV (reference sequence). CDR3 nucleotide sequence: TGTGCCAGCAGTTCCTCGGGGGGGGTGAACACCGGGGAGCTGTTTTTT. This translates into CASSSSGGVNTGELFF.

The CDR3 nucleotides are TGTGCCAGCAGCTTAGCGTTCAGAATGAACACTGAAGCTTTCTTT. Its translation: CASSLAFRMNTEAFF. V is TRBV7-2 and J is TRBJ1-1; D gene unclear. Germline V gene data show CDR1 as SGHTA and CDR2 as FQGNSA. The CDR3 covers 15 residues. V lost 0 bases to trimming and J lost 0 bases, with 8 bases between them.

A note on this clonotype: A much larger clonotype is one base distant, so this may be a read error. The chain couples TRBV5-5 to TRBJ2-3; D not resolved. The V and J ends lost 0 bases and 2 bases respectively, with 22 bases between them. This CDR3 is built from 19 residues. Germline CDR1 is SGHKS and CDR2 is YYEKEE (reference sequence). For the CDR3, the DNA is TGTGCCAGCAGCTTGGGGGCTCCATGGGCCCCGCCTAACACAGATACGCAGTATTTT. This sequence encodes CASSLGAPWAPPNTDTQYF.

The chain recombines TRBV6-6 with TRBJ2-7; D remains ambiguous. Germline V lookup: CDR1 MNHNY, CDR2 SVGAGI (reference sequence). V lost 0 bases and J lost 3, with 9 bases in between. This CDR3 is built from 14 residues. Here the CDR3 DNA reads TGTGCCAGCAGTTACTCGATAGAAAACTACGAGCAGTACGTC. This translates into CASSYSIENYEQYV.

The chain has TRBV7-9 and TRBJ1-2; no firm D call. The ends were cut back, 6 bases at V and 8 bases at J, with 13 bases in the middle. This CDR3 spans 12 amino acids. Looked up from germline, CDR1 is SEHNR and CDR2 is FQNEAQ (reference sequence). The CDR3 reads CASSSGREGYTF. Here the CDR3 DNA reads TGTGCCAGCAGTTCCGGGAGGGAGGGCTACACCTTC.

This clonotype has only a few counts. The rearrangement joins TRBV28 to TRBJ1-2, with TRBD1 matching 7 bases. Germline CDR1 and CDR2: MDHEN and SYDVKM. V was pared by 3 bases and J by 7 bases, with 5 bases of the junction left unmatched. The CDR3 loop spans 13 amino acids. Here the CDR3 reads CASSLQGDFGYTF. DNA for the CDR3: TGTGCCAGCAGTTTGCAGGGGGATTTTGGCTACACCTTC.

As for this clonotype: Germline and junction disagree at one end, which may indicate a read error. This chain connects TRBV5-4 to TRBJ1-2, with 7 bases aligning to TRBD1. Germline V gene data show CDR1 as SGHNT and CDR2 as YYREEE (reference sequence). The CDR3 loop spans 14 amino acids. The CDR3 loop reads CTSVHEGGDYGYTF. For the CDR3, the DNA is TGTACCAGCGTTCATGAAGGGGGCGACTATGGCTACACCTTC.

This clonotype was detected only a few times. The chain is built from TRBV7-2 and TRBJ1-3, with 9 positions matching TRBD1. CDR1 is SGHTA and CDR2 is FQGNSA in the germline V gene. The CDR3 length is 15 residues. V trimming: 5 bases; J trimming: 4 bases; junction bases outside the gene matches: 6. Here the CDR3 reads CASSRDRGVGNTIYF. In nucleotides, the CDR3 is TGTGCCAGCAGCCGCGACAGGGGGGTGGGAAACACCATATATTTT.

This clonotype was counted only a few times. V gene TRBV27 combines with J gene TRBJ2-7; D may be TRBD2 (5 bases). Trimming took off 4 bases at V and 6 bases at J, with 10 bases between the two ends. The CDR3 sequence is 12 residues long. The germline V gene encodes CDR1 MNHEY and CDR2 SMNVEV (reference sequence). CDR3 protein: CASSSPGSEQYF. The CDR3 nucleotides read TGTGCCAGCAGTTCCCCGGGGAGCGAGCAGTACTTC.

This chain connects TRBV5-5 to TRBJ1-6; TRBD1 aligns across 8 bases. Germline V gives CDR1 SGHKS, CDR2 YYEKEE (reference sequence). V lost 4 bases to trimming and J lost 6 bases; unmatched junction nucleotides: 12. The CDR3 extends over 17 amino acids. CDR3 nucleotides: TGTGCCAGCAGCATGGGGGCCCGACAGGGGCCTAATTCACCCCTCCACTTT. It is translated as CASSMGARQGPNSPLHF.

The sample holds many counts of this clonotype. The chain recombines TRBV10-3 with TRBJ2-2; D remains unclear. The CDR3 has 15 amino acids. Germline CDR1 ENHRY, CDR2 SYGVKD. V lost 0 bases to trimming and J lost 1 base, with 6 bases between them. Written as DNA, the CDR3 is TGTGCCATCAGTGAGTCAACAGTGAACACCGGGGAGCTGTTTTTT. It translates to CAISESTVNTGELFF.

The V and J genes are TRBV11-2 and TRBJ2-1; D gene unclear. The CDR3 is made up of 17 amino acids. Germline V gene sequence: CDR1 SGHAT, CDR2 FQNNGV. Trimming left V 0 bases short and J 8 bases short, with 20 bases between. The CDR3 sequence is CASSLDPEILGSDEQFF. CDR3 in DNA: TGTGCCAGCAGCTTAGATCCGGAGATTCTAGGATCGGATGAGCAGTTCTTC. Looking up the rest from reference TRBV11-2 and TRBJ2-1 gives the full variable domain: EAGVAQSPRYKIIEKRQSVAFWCNPISGHATLYWYQQILGQGPKLLIQFQNNGVVDDSQLPKDRFSAERLKGVDSTLKIQPAKLEDSAVYLCASSLDPEILGSDEQFFGPGTRLTVL.

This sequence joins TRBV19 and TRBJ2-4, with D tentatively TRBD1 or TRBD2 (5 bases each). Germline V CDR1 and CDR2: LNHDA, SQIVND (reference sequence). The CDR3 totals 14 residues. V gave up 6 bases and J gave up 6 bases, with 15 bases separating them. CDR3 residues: CASSLWGSGNIQYF. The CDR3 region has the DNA TGTGCCAGTAGCTTGTGGGGGTCAGGAAACATTCAGTACTTC.

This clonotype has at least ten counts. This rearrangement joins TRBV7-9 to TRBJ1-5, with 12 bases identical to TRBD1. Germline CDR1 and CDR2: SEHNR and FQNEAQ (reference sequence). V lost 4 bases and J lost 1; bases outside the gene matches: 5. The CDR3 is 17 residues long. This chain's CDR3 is CASSSGTGGESNQPQHF. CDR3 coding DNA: TGTGCCAGCAGCTCCGGGACAGGGGGCGAGAGCAATCAGCCCCAGCATTTT.

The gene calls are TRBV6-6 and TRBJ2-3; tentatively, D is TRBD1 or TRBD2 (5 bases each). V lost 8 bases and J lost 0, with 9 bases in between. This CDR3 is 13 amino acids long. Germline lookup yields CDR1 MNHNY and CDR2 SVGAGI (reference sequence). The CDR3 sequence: CASVGRSTDTQYF. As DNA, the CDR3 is TGTGCCAGCGTGGGACGAAGCACAGATACGCAGTATTTT.

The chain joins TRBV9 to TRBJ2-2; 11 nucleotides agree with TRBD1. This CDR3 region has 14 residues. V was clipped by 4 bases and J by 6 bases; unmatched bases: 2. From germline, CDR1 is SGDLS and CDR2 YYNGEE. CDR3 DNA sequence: TGTGCCAGCAGCTGGACAGGGGGCCCCGGGGAGCTGTTTTTT. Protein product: CASSWTGGPGELFF.